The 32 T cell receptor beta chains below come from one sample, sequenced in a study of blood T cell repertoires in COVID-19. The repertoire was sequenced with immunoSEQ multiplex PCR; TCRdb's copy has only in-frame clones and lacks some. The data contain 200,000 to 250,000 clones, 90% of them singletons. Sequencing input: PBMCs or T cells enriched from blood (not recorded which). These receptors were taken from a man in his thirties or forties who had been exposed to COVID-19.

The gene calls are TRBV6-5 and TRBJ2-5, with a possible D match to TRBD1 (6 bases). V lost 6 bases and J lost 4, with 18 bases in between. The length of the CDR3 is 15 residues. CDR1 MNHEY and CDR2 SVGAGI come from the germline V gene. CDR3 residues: CASRGARDERETQYF. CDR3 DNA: TGTGCCAGCAGGGGGGCTCGGGACGAACGAGAGACCCAGTACTTC.

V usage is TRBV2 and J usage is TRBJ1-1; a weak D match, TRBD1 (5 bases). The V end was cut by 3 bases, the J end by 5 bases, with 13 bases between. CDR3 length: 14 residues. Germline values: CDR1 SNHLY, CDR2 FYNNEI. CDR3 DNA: TGTGCCAGCAGTGACGGTTTGGGGCGAACTGAAGCTTTCTTT. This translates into CASSDGLGRTEAFF. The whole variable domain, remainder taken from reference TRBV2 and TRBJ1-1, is EPEVTQTPSHQVTQMGQEVILRCVPISNHLYFYWYRQILGQKVEFLVSFYNNEISEKSEIFDDQFSVERPDGSNFTLKIRSTKLEDSAMYFCASSDGLGRTEAFFGQGTRLTVV.

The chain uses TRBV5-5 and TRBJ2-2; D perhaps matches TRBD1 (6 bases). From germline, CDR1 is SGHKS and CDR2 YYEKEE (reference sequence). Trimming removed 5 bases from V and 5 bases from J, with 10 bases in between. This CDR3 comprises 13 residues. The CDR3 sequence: CASSTGLTGELFF. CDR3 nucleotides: TGTGCCAGCAGTACAGGGTTGACCGGGGAGCTGTTTTTT.

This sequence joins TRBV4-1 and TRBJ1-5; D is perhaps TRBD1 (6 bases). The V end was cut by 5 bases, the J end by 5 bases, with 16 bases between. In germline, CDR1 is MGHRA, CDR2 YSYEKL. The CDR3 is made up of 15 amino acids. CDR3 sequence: CASSNDRWGDQPQHF. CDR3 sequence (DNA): TGCGCCAGCAGCAACGACAGGTGGGGCGATCAGCCCCAGCATTTT.

The CDR3 nucleotides read TGTGCCAGCAGCCCCATGACAGGGGGCCCCGCAGATACGCAGTATTTT. Translating gives CASSPMTGGPADTQYF. J is TRBJ2-3 and V is TRBV5-4; 10 bases are a match to TRBD1. The CDR3 contains 16 residues. Trimming cost V 4 bases and J 4 bases; bases outside gene matches: 9. Germline CDR1 SGHNT, CDR2 YYREEE (reference sequence). The full variable domain, with the rest looked up from reference TRBV5-4 and TRBJ2-3, is ETGVTQSPTHLIKTRGQQVTLRCSSQSGHNTVSWYQQALGQGPQFIFQYYREEENGRGNFPPRFSGLQFPNYSSELNVNALELDDSALYLCASSPMTGGPADTQYFGPGTRLTVL.

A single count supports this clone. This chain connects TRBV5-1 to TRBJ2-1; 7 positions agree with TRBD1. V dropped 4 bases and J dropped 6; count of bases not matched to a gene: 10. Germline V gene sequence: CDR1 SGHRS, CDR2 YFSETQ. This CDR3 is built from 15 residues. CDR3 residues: CASSRPRDRFNEQFF. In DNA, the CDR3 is TGCGCCAGCAGCCGGCCCCGGGACAGATTCAATGAGCAGTTCTTC.

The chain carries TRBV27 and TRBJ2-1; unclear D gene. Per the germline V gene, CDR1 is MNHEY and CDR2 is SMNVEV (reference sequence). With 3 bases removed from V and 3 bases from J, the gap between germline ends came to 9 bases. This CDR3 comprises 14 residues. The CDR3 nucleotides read TGTGCCAGCAGTTTGATCGGTGTCTACAATGAGCAGTTCTTC. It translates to CASSLIGVYNEQFF.

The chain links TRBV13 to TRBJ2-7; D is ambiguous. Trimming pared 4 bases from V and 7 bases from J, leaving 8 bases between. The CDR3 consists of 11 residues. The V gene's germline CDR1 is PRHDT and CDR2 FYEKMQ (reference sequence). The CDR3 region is CASSSLGEQYF. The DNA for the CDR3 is TGTGCCAGCAGCTCCCTCGGGGAGCAGTACTTC.

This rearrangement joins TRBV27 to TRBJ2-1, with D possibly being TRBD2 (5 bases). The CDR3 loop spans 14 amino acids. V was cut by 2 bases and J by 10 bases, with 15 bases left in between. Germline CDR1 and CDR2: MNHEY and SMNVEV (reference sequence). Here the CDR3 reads CASSLNGAGVEQFF. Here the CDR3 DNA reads TGTGCCAGCAGTTTAAATGGAGCCGGGGTCGAGCAGTTCTTC.

In nucleotides, the CDR3 is TGTGCCAGCAGCTATGAAGTGGCTAGTATGAACACTGAAGCTTTCTTT. As protein: CASSYEVASMNTEAFF. V gene TRBV5-4 combines with J gene TRBJ1-1; no clear D gene. Deletions cut 3 bases from V and 0 bases from J, with 15 bases between. The germline V gene encodes CDR1 SGHNT and CDR2 YYREEE (reference sequence). The CDR3 is 16 residues long.

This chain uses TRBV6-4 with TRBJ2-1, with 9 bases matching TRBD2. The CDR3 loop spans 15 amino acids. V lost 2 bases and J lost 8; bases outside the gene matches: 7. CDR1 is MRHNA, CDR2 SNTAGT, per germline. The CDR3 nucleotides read TGTGCCAGCAGTGACCCGGGACTAGCTATCGATGAGCAGTTCTTC. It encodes CASSDPGLAIDEQFF.

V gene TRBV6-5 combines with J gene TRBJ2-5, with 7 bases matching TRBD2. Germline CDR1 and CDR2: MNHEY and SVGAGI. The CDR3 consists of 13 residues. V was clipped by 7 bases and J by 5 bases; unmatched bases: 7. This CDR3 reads CASKRGVGETQYF. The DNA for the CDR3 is TGTGCCAGCAAACGGGGGGTCGGGGAGACCCAGTACTTC.

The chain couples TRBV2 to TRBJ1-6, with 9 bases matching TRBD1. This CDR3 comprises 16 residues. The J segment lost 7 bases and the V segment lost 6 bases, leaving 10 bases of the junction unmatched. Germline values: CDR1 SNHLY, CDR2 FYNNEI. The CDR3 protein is CASRRDREVRNSPLHF. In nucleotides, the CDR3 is TGTGCCAGCAGGAGGGACAGGGAGGTCCGCAATTCACCCCTCCACTTT.

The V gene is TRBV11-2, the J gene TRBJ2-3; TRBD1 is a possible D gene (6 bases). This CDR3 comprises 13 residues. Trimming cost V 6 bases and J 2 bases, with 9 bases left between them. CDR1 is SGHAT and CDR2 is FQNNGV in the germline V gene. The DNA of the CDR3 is TGTGCCAGCAGGGACAGTTTCACAGATACGCAGTATTTT. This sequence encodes CASRDSFTDTQYF. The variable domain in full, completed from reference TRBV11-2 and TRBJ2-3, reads EAGVAQSPRYKIIEKRQSVAFWCNPISGHATLYWYQQILGQGPKLLIQFQNNGVVDDSQLPKDRFSAERLKGVDSTLKIQPAKLEDSAVYLCASRDSFTDTQYFGPGTRLTVL.

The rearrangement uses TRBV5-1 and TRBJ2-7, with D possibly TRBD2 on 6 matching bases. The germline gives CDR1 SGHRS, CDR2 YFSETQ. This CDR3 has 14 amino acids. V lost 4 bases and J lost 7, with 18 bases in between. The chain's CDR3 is CASSPSRLVREQYF. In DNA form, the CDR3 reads TGCGCCAGCAGCCCCTCTCGACTAGTTCGGGAGCAGTACTTC.

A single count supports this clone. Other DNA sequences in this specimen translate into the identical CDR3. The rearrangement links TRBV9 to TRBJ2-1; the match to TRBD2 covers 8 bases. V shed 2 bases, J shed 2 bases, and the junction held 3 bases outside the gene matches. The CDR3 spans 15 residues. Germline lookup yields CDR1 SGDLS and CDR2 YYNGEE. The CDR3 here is CASSVGAGAYNEQFF. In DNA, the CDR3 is TGTGCCAGCAGCGTGGGAGCGGGGGCCTACAATGAGCAGTTCTTC.

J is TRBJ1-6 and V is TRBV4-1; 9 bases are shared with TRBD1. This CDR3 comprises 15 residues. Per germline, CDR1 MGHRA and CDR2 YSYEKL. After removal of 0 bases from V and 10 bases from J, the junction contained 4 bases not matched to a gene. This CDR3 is CASSQDGTGRSPLHF. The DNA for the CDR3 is TGCGCCAGCAGCCAAGATGGGACAGGGCGATCACCCCTCCACTTT.

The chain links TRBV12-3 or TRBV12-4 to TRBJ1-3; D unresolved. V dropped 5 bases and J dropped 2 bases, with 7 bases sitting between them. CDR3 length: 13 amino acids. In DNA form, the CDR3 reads TGTGCCAGCAGTGAGTCAACTGGAAACACCATATATTTT. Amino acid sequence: CASSESTGNTIYF.

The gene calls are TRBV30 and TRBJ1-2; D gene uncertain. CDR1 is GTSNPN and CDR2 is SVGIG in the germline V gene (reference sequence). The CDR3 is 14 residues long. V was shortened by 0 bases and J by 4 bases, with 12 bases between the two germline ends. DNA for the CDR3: TGTGCCTGGAGTGTCGGGAACCGGGGCTATGGCTACACCTTC. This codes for CAWSVGNRGYGYTF.

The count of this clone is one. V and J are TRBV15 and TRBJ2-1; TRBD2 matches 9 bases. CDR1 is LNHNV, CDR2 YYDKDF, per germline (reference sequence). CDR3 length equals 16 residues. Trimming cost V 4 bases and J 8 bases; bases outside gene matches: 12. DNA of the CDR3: TGTGCCACCAGCACTTCCCGAGCGGGGGGCGCGGATGAGCAGTTCTTC. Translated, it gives CATSTSRAGGADEQFF.

CDR3 protein: CASSPGQGAFEQYF. The CDR3 bases are TGCGCCAGCAGCCCTGGACAGGGGGCCTTCGAGCAGTACTTC. The rearrangement links TRBV4-1 to TRBJ2-7; 11 bases fit TRBD1. J lost 6 bases, V lost 4 bases, and 5 bases had no gene match. Germline V gives CDR1 MGHRA, CDR2 YSYEKL. The CDR3 is made up of 14 amino acids.

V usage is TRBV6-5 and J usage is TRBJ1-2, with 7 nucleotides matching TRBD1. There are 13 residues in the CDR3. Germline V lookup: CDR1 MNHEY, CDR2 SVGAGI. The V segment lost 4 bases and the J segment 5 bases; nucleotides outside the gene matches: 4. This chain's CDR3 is CASSFNRGYGYTF. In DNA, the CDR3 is TGTGCCAGCAGTTTTAACAGGGGATATGGCTACACCTTC.

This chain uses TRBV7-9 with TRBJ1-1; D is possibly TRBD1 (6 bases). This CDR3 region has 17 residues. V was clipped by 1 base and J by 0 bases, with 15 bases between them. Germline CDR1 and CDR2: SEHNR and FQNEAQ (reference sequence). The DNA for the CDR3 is TGTGCCAGCAGCTTAGAGCAGGGGAGACGGTTGAACACTGAAGCTTTCTTT. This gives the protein CASSLEQGRRLNTEAFF.

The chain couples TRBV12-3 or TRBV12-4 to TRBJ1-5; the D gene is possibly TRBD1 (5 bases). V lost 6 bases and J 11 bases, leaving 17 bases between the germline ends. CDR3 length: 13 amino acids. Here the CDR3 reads CASSLGPGGTQHF. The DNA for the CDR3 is TGTGCCAGCAGCCTGGGGCCAGGCGGGACCCAGCATTTT.

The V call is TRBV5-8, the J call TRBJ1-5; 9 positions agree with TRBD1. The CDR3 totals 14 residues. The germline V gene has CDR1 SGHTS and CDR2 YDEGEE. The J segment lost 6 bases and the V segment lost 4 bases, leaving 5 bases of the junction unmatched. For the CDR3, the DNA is TGTGCCAGCAGCATACAGGGGGCAGGTCAGCCCCAGCATTTT. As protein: CASSIQGAGQPQHF.

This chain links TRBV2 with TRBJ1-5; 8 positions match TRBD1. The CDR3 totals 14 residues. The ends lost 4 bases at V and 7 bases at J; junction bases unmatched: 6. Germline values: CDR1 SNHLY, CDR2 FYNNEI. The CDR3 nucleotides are TGTGCCAGCAGTGTCGACAGGGGTTTCCAGCCCCAGCATTTT. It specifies CASSVDRGFQPQHF.

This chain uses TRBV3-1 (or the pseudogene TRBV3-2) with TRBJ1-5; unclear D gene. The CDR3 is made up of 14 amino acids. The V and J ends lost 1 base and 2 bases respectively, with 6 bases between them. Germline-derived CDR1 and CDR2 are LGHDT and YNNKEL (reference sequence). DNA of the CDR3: TGTGCCAGCAGCCAAGTTTATGGCAATCAGCCCCAGCATTTT. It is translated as CASSQVYGNQPQHF.

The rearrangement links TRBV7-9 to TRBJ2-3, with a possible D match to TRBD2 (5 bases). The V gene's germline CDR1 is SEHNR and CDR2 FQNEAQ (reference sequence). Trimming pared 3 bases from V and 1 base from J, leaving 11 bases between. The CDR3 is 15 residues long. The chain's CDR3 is CASSFPSSGTDTQYF. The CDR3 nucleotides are TGTGCCAGCAGCTTCCCTAGCTCAGGCACAGATACGCAGTATTTT.

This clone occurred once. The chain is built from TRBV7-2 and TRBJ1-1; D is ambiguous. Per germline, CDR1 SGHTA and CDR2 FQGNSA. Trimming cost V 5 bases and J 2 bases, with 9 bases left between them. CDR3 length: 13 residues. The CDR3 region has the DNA TGTGCCAGCAGCCCCGACACAAACACTGAAGCTTTCTTT. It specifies CASSPDTNTEAFF.

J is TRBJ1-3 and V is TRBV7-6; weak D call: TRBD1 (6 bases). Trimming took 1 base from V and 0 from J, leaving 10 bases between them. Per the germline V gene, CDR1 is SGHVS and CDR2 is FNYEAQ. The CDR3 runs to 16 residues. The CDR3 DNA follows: TGTGCCAGCAGCTTAGAACACAGGGTCTCTGGAAACACCATATATTTT. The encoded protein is CASSLEHRVSGNTIYF.

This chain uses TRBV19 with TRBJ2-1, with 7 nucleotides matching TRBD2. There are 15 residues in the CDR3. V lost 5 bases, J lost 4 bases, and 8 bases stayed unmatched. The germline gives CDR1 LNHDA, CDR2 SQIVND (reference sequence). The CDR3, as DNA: TGTGCCAGTAGTCTGAGCGGGGTATTTTACAATGAGCAGTTCTTC. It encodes CASSLSGVFYNEQFF.

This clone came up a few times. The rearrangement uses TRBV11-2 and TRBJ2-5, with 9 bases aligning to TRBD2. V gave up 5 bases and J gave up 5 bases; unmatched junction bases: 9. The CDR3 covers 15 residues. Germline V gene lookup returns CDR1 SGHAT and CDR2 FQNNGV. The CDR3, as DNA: TGTGCCAGCAGCCCTAGCGGGGTGTATTGGGAGACCCAGTACTTC. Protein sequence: CASSPSGVYWETQYF.